This is a list of T cell receptor beta chains from one sample in a study of T cell responses to AZD1222 COVID-19 vaccine. The method was immunoSEQ multiplex PCR; TCRdb's version includes in-frame clones alone and lacks a portion of them. The sample carries some 90,000 clones, nearly 90% recorded once. The sample was peripheral blood, taken on day 0 of AZD1222 vaccination. The source is an adult in good health. CDR3s include the opening cysteine and the closing phenylalanine or tryptophan. D genes are given only for firm matches. The size field is filled for only some rows; it gives once, few, many or a size class.

V gene: TRBV5-4; J gene: TRBJ2-5; D gene: -; clone size: -; CDR3 length: 13; CDR3 protein: CASSFPDQETQYF; CDR3 DNA: TGTGCCAGCAGCTTCCCGGACCAAGAGACCCAGTACTTC
V gene: TRBV9; J gene: TRBJ2-3; D gene: TRBD2; clone size: -; CDR3 length: 18; CDR3 protein: CASSVAPLAGGPGDTQYF; CDR3 DNA: TGTGCCAGCAGCGTAGCGCCCCTAGCGGGGGGGCCGGGAGATACGCAGTATTTT
V gene: TRBV7-8; J gene: TRBJ2-1; D gene: -; clone size: -; CDR3 length: 14; CDR3 protein: CASSLAGGQFEQFF; CDR3 DNA: TGTGCCAGCAGCTTAGCGGGGGGCCAGTTCGAGCAGTTCTTC
V gene: TRBV2; J gene: TRBJ1-4; D gene: -; clone size: -; CDR3 length: 13; CDR3 protein: CASKRQANEKLFF; CDR3 DNA: TGTGCCAGCAAGAGGCAGGCTAATGAAAAACTGTTTTTT
V gene: TRBV15; J gene: TRBJ2-1; D gene: -; clone size: -; CDR3 length: 13; CDR3 protein: CATTEGSRNEQFF; CDR3 DNA: TGTGCCACCACCGAAGGAAGCCGCAATGAGCAGTTCTTC
V gene: TRBV30; J gene: TRBJ1-4; D gene: -; clone size: -; CDR3 length: 12; CDR3 protein: CAWSANSEKLFF; CDR3 DNA: TGTGCCTGGAGTGCAAACAGCGAAAAACTGTTTTTT
V gene: TRBV30; J gene: TRBJ1-5; D gene: TRBD1; clone size: -; CDR3 length: 14; CDR3 protein: CAWSVDRGHQPQHF; CDR3 DNA: TGTGCCTGGAGTGTCGACAGGGGCCATCAGCCCCAGCATTTT
V gene: TRBV5-1; J gene: TRBJ2-1; D gene: TRBD1; clone size: -; CDR3 length: 14; CDR3 protein: CASSVGQGFYEQFF; CDR3 DNA: TGCGCCAGCAGCGTAGGACAGGGGTTTTATGAGCAGTTCTTC
V gene: TRBV15; J gene: TRBJ2-7; D gene: -; clone size: -; CDR3 length: 16; CDR3 protein: CATSREYRGGTYEQYF; CDR3 DNA: TGTGCCACCAGCAGAGAGTACAGGGGAGGAACCTACGAGCAGTACTTC
V gene: TRBV18; J gene: TRBJ1-1; D gene: TRBD1; clone size: -; CDR3 length: 15; CDR3 protein: CASSPGTGGVTEAFF; CDR3 DNA: TGTGCCAGCTCACCCGGGACAGGGGGCGTGACTGAAGCTTTCTTT
V gene: TRBV7-2; J gene: TRBJ2-2; D gene: -; clone size: -; CDR3 length: 14; CDR3 protein: CASSLRTARGELFF; CDR3 DNA: TGTGCCAGCAGCTTAAGGACAGCCCGGGGGGAGCTGTTTTTT
V gene: TRBV9; J gene: TRBJ2-1; D gene: -; clone size: -; CDR3 length: 15; CDR3 protein: CASSVATGLGYEQFF; CDR3 DNA: TGTGCCAGCAGCGTAGCTACGGGGCTGGGGTACGAGCAGTTCTTC
V gene: TRBV9; J gene: TRBJ2-3; D gene: -; clone size: -; CDR3 length: 15; CDR3 protein: CASTRDVASTDTQYF; CDR3 DNA: TGTGCCAGCACCCGGGACGTTGCTAGCACAGATACGCAGTATTTT
V gene: TRBV24-1; J gene: TRBJ2-2; D gene: -; clone size: -; CDR3 length: 15; CDR3 protein: CATSDWGRNTGELFF; CDR3 DNA: TGTGCCACCAGTGATTGGGGTAGGAACACCGGGGAGCTGTTTTTT
V gene: TRBV27; J gene: TRBJ1-2; D gene: TRBD1; clone size: -; CDR3 length: 17; CDR3 protein: CASSLMTGTGPNYGYTF; CDR3 DNA: TGTGCCAGCAGTTTAATGACCGGGACAGGCCCTAACTATGGCTACACCTTC
V gene: TRBV4-3; J gene: TRBJ2-7; D gene: -; clone size: few; CDR3 length: 15; CDR3 protein: CASSQDLTGSYEQYF; CDR3 DNA: TGCGCCAGCAGCCAAGACTTGACAGGATCCTACGAGCAGTACTTC
V gene: TRBV19; J gene: TRBJ1-1; D gene: TRBD1; clone size: -; CDR3 length: 14; CDR3 protein: CASSSTGQNTEAFF; CDR3 DNA: TGTGCCAGTAGTTCGACAGGGCAGAACACTGAAGCTTTCTTT
V gene: TRBV7-6; J gene: TRBJ1-4; D gene: TRBD1; clone size: once; CDR3 length: 15; CDR3 protein: CASSFTGGKGEKLFF; CDR3 DNA: TGTGCCAGCAGCTTTACAGGGGGAAAGGGTGAAAAACTGTTTTTT
V gene: TRBV12-3/TRBV12-4; J gene: TRBJ2-7; D gene: -; clone size: -; CDR3 length: 12; CDR3 protein: CASTLNSYEQYF; CDR3 DNA: TGTGCCAGCACCTTGAACTCCTACGAGCAGTACTTC
V gene: TRBV7-2; J gene: TRBJ2-3; D gene: TRBD2; clone size: -; CDR3 length: 16; CDR3 protein: CASSLYGGGAADTQYF; CDR3 DNA: TGTGCCAGCAGCTTATACGGCGGGGGGGCCGCAGATACGCAGTATTTT
V gene: TRBV2; J gene: TRBJ1-5; D gene: TRBD1; clone size: -; CDR3 length: 15; CDR3 protein: CASSPQGGRNQPQHF; CDR3 DNA: TGTGCCAGCAGTCCACAGGGGGGGAGAAATCAGCCCCAGCATTTT
V gene: TRBV4-2; J gene: TRBJ2-4; D gene: -; clone size: -; CDR3 length: 19; CDR3 protein: CASSPGRGDGQLAKNIQYF; CDR3 DNA: TGTGCCAGCAGCCCCGGAAGGGGGGATGGTCAACTAGCCAAAAACATTCAGTACTTC
V gene: TRBV7-2; J gene: TRBJ2-4; D gene: TRBD2; clone size: -; CDR3 length: 18; CDR3 protein: CASSVGTSGGLTKNIQYF; CDR3 DNA: TGTGCCAGCAGCGTAGGGACTAGCGGGGGGTTAACCAAAAACATTCAGTACTTC
V gene: TRBV4-3; J gene: TRBJ2-3; D gene: TRBD2; clone size: -; CDR3 length: 18; CDR3 protein: CASSQVGLAGPNTDTQYF; CDR3 DNA: TGCGCCAGCAGCCAAGTCGGTCTAGCGGGGCCAAACACAGATACGCAGTATTTT
V gene: TRBV6-5; J gene: TRBJ1-1; D gene: -; clone size: -; CDR3 length: 12; CDR3 protein: CASSYNGVEAFF; CDR3 DNA: TGTGCCAGCAGTTACAATGGGGTGGAAGCTTTCTTT
V gene: TRBV5-1; J gene: TRBJ1-3; D gene: TRBD1; clone size: -; CDR3 length: 14; CDR3 protein: CASSVVTGEGTIYF; CDR3 DNA: TGCGCCAGCAGCGTAGTTACAGGGGAAGGGACCATATATTTT
V gene: TRBV18; J gene: TRBJ2-2; D gene: -; clone size: -; CDR3 length: 14; CDR3 protein: CASSVKQGTGELFF; CDR3 DNA: TGTGCCAGCTCCGTGAAGCAGGGAACCGGGGAGCTGTTTTTT
V gene: TRBV12-5; J gene: TRBJ2-7; D gene: -; clone size: -; CDR3 length: 16; CDR3 protein: CASGRPEGGRSYEQYF; CDR3 DNA: TGTGCTAGTGGCCGCCCCGAGGGGGGTCGGTCCTACGAGCAGTACTTC
V gene: TRBV4-1; J gene: TRBJ2-6; D gene: -; clone size: once; CDR3 length: 16; CDR3 protein: CASSQGGSSGANVLTF; CDR3 DNA: TGCGCCAGCAGCCAAGGTGGAAGCTCTGGGGCCAACGTCCTGACTTTC
V gene: TRBV11-3; J gene: TRBJ1-1; D gene: -; clone size: -; CDR3 length: 14; CDR3 protein: CASSLGGVKAEAFF; CDR3 DNA: TGTGCCAGCAGCTTAGGAGGAGTAAAGGCTGAAGCTTTCTTT
V gene: TRBV29-1; J gene: TRBJ1-2; D gene: TRBD1; clone size: -; CDR3 length: 13; CDR3 protein: CSVYVGQGGGYTF; CDR3 DNA: TGCAGCGTCTACGTCGGACAGGGGGGTGGCTACACCTTC
V gene: TRBV4-2; J gene: TRBJ2-5; D gene: TRBD1; clone size: once; CDR3 length: 16; CDR3 protein: CASSQDGQGDQETQYF; CDR3 DNA: TGTGCCAGCAGCCAAGACGGACAGGGAGACCAAGAGACCCAGTACTTC
V gene: TRBV4-2; J gene: TRBJ2-7; D gene: TRBD1; clone size: -; CDR3 length: 14; CDR3 protein: CASSRDRGAYEQYF; CDR3 DNA: TGTGCCAGCAGCCGCGACAGGGGAGCCTACGAGCAGTACTTC
V gene: TRBV18; J gene: TRBJ2-1; D gene: -; clone size: -; CDR3 length: 15; CDR3 protein: CASSRTDSSYNEQFF; CDR3 DNA: TGTGCCAGCTCAAGGACGGATAGCTCCTACAATGAGCAGTTCTTC
V gene: TRBV19; J gene: TRBJ1-1; D gene: -; clone size: -; CDR3 length: 15; CDR3 protein: CASSPWRDGNTEAFF; CDR3 DNA: TGTGCCAGTAGCCCCTGGCGGGACGGAAACACTGAAGCTTTCTTT
V gene: TRBV5-1; J gene: TRBJ1-2; D gene: TRBD1; clone size: -; CDR3 length: 15; CDR3 protein: CASRKYRTGEDGYTF; CDR3 DNA: TGCGCCAGCAGGAAATATCGGACAGGGGAGGATGGCTACACCTTC
V gene: TRBV19; J gene: TRBJ1-1; D gene: -; clone size: -; CDR3 length: 12; CDR3 protein: CASTLVGSEAFF; CDR3 DNA: TGTGCCAGTACTCTCGTAGGGAGTGAAGCTTTCTTT
V gene: TRBV5-1; J gene: TRBJ1-1; D gene: -; clone size: -; CDR3 length: 13; CDR3 protein: CASSLDRRSEAFF; CDR3 DNA: TGCGCCAGCAGCTTGGACAGAAGGTCTGAAGCTTTCTTT
V gene: TRBV15; J gene: TRBJ1-1; D gene: -; clone size: -; CDR3 length: 17; CDR3 protein: CATSRTLGGSVNTEAFF; CDR3 DNA: TGTGCCACCAGCAGGACGCTTGGCGGTTCCGTGAACACTGAAGCTTTCTTT
V gene: TRBV7-5; J gene: TRBJ1-5; D gene: -; clone size: -; CDR3 length: 14; CDR3 protein: CARSRQVVNQPQHF; CDR3 DNA: TGTGCCAGAAGCCGACAGGTCGTTAATCAGCCCCAGCATTTT
V gene: TRBV4-2; J gene: TRBJ2-7; D gene: -; clone size: -; CDR3 length: 15; CDR3 protein: CASSQETVLGREQYF; CDR3 DNA: TGTGCCAGCAGCCAAGAGACGGTTCTGGGTCGAGAGCAGTACTTC
V gene: TRBV5-4; J gene: TRBJ2-7; D gene: -; clone size: once; CDR3 length: 14; CDR3 protein: CASSPGGRDGEQYF; CDR3 DNA: TGTGCCAGCAGCCCCGGAGGCAGGGATGGCGAGCAGTACTTC
V gene: TRBV5-4; J gene: TRBJ2-7; D gene: TRBD2; clone size: -; CDR3 length: 15; CDR3 protein: CASSPGLAGGNEQYF; CDR3 DNA: TGTGCCAGCAGCCCGGGACTAGCGGGGGGTAACGAGCAGTACTTC
V gene: TRBV3-1/TRBV3-2; J gene: TRBJ1-4; D gene: TRBD1; clone size: once; CDR3 length: 13; CDR3 protein: CASSGQGDEKLFF; CDR3 DNA: TGTGCCAGCTCAGGACAGGGGGATGAAAAACTGTTTTTT
V gene: TRBV3-1/TRBV3-2; J gene: TRBJ1-1; D gene: TRBD1; clone size: once; CDR3 length: 15; CDR3 protein: CASSVRQGGNTEAFF; CDR3 DNA: TGTGCCAGCAGCGTGAGACAGGGAGGGAACACTGAAGCTTTCTTT
V gene: TRBV11-3; J gene: TRBJ2-1; D gene: -; clone size: -; CDR3 length: 13; CDR3 protein: CASSLRRGSEQFF; CDR3 DNA: TGTGCCAGCAGCTTACGGAGGGGGTCTGAGCAGTTCTTC
V gene: TRBV5-1; J gene: TRBJ2-3; D gene: -; clone size: -; CDR3 length: 13; CDR3 protein: CASSLSSTDTQYF; CDR3 DNA: TGCGCCAGCAGCTTGTCCAGCACAGATACGCAGTATTTT
V gene: TRBV19; J gene: TRBJ2-1; D gene: -; clone size: -; CDR3 length: 14; CDR3 protein: CASSGESSYNEQFF; CDR3 DNA: TGTGCCAGTAGTGGGGAAAGCTCCTACAATGAGCAGTTCTTC
V gene: TRBV14; J gene: TRBJ1-2; D gene: TRBD1; clone size: -; CDR3 length: 15; CDR3 protein: CASSQDPGTVYGYTF; CDR3 DNA: TGTGCCAGCAGCCAAGACCCCGGGACAGTATATGGCTACACCTTC
V gene: TRBV2; J gene: TRBJ1-2; D gene: -; clone size: once; CDR3 length: 14; CDR3 protein: CASSEGRGSYGYTF; CDR3 DNA: TGTGCCAGCAGTGAAGGCAGGGGAAGCTATGGCTACACCTTC
V gene: TRBV21-1; J gene: TRBJ2-1; D gene: -; clone size: once; CDR3 length: 16; CDR3 protein: CASSSPEAGAYNEQFF; CDR3 DNA: TGTGCCAGCAGCAGTCCCGAGGCGGGGGCCTACAATGAGCAGTTCTTC
V gene: TRBV6-5; J gene: TRBJ1-2; D gene: TRBD1; clone size: few; CDR3 length: 15; CDR3 protein: CASRQTGGQLDGYTF; CDR3 DNA: TGTGCCAGCAGGCAAACAGGGGGACAGTTGGATGGCTACACCTTC